A selection of T cell receptor beta chains follows, all from one sample in a study of cytomegalovirus exposure and HLA in healthy donors. Some clones are missing from TCRdb's copy, which holds only in-frame ones; the method was immunoSEQ multiplex PCR. The sample lists around 110,000 clones, around 81% occurring once. The specimen sequenced was PBMCs. The origin of the receptors is a woman aged 25-40 years in good health and CMV-seronegative. The CDR3 runs from the conserved cysteine through the conserved F or W. Each record gives: D gene, clone size, J gene, V gene, CDR3 protein, CDR3 DNA. D genes are given only for firm matches. Clone sizes are given selectively: once, few, many, or a class where the clone is expanded.

d_call: TRBD2; clone_size: NA; j_call: TRBJ2-3; v_call: TRBV5-6; cdr3_aa: CASGYTSANTDTQYF; cdr3_nt: TGTGCCAGCGGCTACACTAGCGCCAACACAGATACGCAGTATTTT
d_call: NA; clone_size: NA; j_call: TRBJ2-1; v_call: TRBV2; cdr3_aa: CASSDGSGPYYNEQFF; cdr3_nt: TGTGCCAGCAGTGACGGGAGCGGGCCCTACTACAATGAGCAGTTCTTC
d_call: TRBD1; clone_size: NA; j_call: TRBJ1-2; v_call: TRBV19; cdr3_aa: CASSIRDSDYGYTF; cdr3_nt: TGTGCCAGTAGTATAAGGGACAGCGACTATGGCTACACCTTC
d_call: TRBD1; clone_size: NA; j_call: TRBJ2-7; v_call: TRBV7-6; cdr3_aa: CASSFRDRDGDEQYF; cdr3_nt: TGTGCCAGCAGCTTCCGGGACAGGGATGGGGACGAGCAGTACTTC
d_call: TRBD2; clone_size: NA; j_call: TRBJ2-3; v_call: TRBV15; cdr3_aa: CATSSVLAGGPGF; cdr3_nt: TGTGCCACCAGCAGCGTCCTAGCGGGAGGCCCGGGTTTT
d_call: NA; clone_size: few; j_call: TRBJ1-6; v_call: TRBV2; cdr3_aa: CASSSYRVDNSPLHF; cdr3_nt: TGTGCCAGCAGCTCCTACAGGGTTGATAATTCACCCCTCCACTTT
d_call: NA; clone_size: NA; j_call: TRBJ2-5; v_call: TRBV6-5; cdr3_aa: CASSWVAGSQETQYF; cdr3_nt: TGTGCCAGCAGTTGGGTCGCGGGGTCCCAAGAGACCCAGTACTTC
d_call: TRBD1; clone_size: NA; j_call: TRBJ2-2; v_call: TRBV19; cdr3_aa: CASQTGMNTGELFF; cdr3_nt: TGTGCCAGCCAGACAGGGATGAACACCGGGGAGCTGTTTTTT
d_call: NA; clone_size: few; j_call: TRBJ2-3; v_call: TRBV25-1; cdr3_aa: CASSGTQASTDTQYF; cdr3_nt: TGTGCCAGCAGCGGGACACAAGCGAGCACAGATACGCAGTATTTT
d_call: NA; clone_size: NA; j_call: TRBJ2-7; v_call: TRBV5-1; cdr3_aa: CASSLEESEQYF; cdr3_nt: TGCGCCAGCAGCTTGGAGGAGTCCGAGCAGTACTTC
d_call: NA; clone_size: NA; j_call: TRBJ2-2; v_call: TRBV5-1; cdr3_aa: CASSWPGDTGELFF; cdr3_nt: TGCGCCAGCAGCTGGCCCGGGGACACCGGGGAGCTGTTTTTT
d_call: TRBD1; clone_size: NA; j_call: TRBJ1-2; v_call: TRBV2; cdr3_aa: CASSPDRGRDYGYTF; cdr3_nt: TGTGCCAGCAGTCCGGACAGGGGCAGAGACTATGGCTACACCTTC
d_call: NA; clone_size: NA; j_call: TRBJ2-7; v_call: TRBV7-8; cdr3_aa: CASSLAFGGRESPHEQYF; cdr3_nt: TGTGCCAGCAGCTTAGCGTTCGGGGGGCGGGAGTCCCCCCACGAGCAGTACTTC
d_call: TRBD1; clone_size: once; j_call: TRBJ2-1; v_call: TRBV28; cdr3_aa: CASRTGTGHYNEQFF; cdr3_nt: TGTGCCAGCCGCACCGGGACAGGGCACTACAATGAGCAGTTCTTC
d_call: TRBD1; clone_size: NA; j_call: TRBJ1-4; v_call: TRBV28; cdr3_aa: CASSRDSDEKLFF; cdr3_nt: TGTGCCAGCAGTAGGGACAGCGATGAAAAACTGTTTTTT
d_call: NA; clone_size: NA; j_call: TRBJ1-2; v_call: TRBV5-4; cdr3_aa: CASSFGETDGYTF; cdr3_nt: TGTGCCAGCAGCTTCGGGGAAACGGATGGCTACACCTTC
d_call: NA; clone_size: NA; j_call: TRBJ2-7; v_call: TRBV9; cdr3_aa: CASSAPKTRSSYEQYF; cdr3_nt: TGTGCCAGCAGCGCCCCCAAGACTAGAAGCTCCTACGAGCAGTACTTC
d_call: NA; clone_size: NA; j_call: TRBJ1-2; v_call: TRBV5-8; cdr3_aa: CASSLSTRGRYGYTF; cdr3_nt: TGTGCCAGCAGCTTGTCCACCAGGGGTAGATATGGCTACACCTTC
d_call: TRBD1; clone_size: NA; j_call: TRBJ2-7; v_call: TRBV7-6; cdr3_aa: CASSFRDRDGDEQYF; cdr3_nt: TGTGCCAGCAGCTTCCGGGACAGGGATGGGGACGAGCAGTACTTC
d_call: TRBD1; clone_size: NA; j_call: TRBJ1-5; v_call: TRBV19; cdr3_aa: CASSPRDRGSDQPQHF; cdr3_nt: TGTGCCAGTAGTCCAAGGGACAGGGGATCTGATCAGCCCCAGCATTTT
d_call: TRBD2; clone_size: NA; j_call: TRBJ2-7; v_call: TRBV7-2; cdr3_aa: CASSLGLAGEQYF; cdr3_nt: TGTGCCAGCAGCTTAGGTCTAGCGGGCGAGCAGTACTTC
d_call: NA; clone_size: once; j_call: TRBJ2-7; v_call: TRBV28; cdr3_aa: CASSLSLTTTGYPYEQYF; cdr3_nt: TGTGCCAGCAGTTTATCCTTGACGACAACAGGGTACCCCTACGAGCAGTACTTC
d_call: TRBD2; clone_size: NA; j_call: TRBJ2-7; v_call: TRBV4-3; cdr3_aa: CASSDVRASGTYEQYF; cdr3_nt: TGCGCCAGCAGCGACGTTCGGGCTAGCGGTACCTACGAGCAGTACTTC
d_call: NA; clone_size: few; j_call: TRBJ1-5; v_call: TRBV6-5; cdr3_aa: CASSYSMSDQPQHF; cdr3_nt: TGTGCCAGCAGTTACTCGATGAGCGATCAGCCCCAGCATTTT
d_call: TRBD2; clone_size: NA; j_call: TRBJ2-7; v_call: TRBV10-2; cdr3_aa: CASRPGREGYEQYF; cdr3_nt: TGCGCCAGCAGACCGGGCCGGGAGGGCTACGAGCAGTACTTC
d_call: TRBD2; clone_size: few; j_call: TRBJ2-3; v_call: TRBV28; cdr3_aa: CASSSPSGSTDTQYF; cdr3_nt: TGTGCCAGCAGTTCCCCTAGCGGGAGCACAGATACGCAGTATTTT
d_call: NA; clone_size: NA; j_call: TRBJ2-7; v_call: TRBV13; cdr3_aa: CASSSAAGYEQYF; cdr3_nt: TGTGCCAGCAGCTCCGCCGCAGGCTACGAGCAGTACTTC
d_call: NA; clone_size: NA; j_call: TRBJ1-6; v_call: TRBV28; cdr3_aa: CASSTPGRDNSPLHF; cdr3_nt: TGTGCCAGCAGTACGCCAGGGAGGGATAATTCACCCCTCCACTTT
d_call: TRBD2; clone_size: NA; j_call: TRBJ2-7; v_call: TRBV9; cdr3_aa: CASSGGTSGSSEQYF; cdr3_nt: TGTGCCAGCAGCGGAGGGACTAGCGGGAGTTCCGAGCAGTACTTC
d_call: TRBD1; clone_size: NA; j_call: TRBJ1-1; v_call: TRBV6-5; cdr3_aa: CASRRTGALNTEAFF; cdr3_nt: TGTGCCAGCAGGAGGACAGGGGCTTTGAACACTGAAGCTTTCTTT
d_call: NA; clone_size: NA; j_call: TRBJ2-3; v_call: TRBV4-3; cdr3_aa: CASSQEVHSFTDTQYF; cdr3_nt: TGCGCCAGCAGCCAAGAAGTGCACAGCTTCACAGATACGCAGTATTTT
d_call: TRBD2; clone_size: NA; j_call: TRBJ2-4; v_call: TRBV27; cdr3_aa: CASSLRGEDIQYF; cdr3_nt: TGTGCCAGCAGTTTACGGGGGGAGGACATTCAGTACTTC
d_call: TRBD1; clone_size: NA; j_call: TRBJ2-5; v_call: TRBV19; cdr3_aa: CASSMPGGPRAQYF; cdr3_nt: TGTGCCAGTAGTATGCCAGGGGGCCCTCGGGCCCAGTACTTC
d_call: TRBD2; clone_size: NA; j_call: TRBJ2-3; v_call: TRBV11-2; cdr3_aa: CASSFATGLAVTDTQYF; cdr3_nt: TGTGCCAGCAGCTTTGCGACCGGACTAGCGGTTACAGATACGCAGTATTTT
d_call: NA; clone_size: NA; j_call: TRBJ2-7; v_call: TRBV5-4; cdr3_aa: CASSLVGGSYEQYF; cdr3_nt: TGTGCCAGCAGCTTGGTCGGGGGCTCCTACGAGCAGTACTTC
d_call: NA; clone_size: few; j_call: TRBJ1-6; v_call: TRBV2; cdr3_aa: CASSEALSGDSPLHF; cdr3_nt: TGTGCCAGCAGTGAAGCGCTTTCCGGGGATTCACCCCTCCACTTT
d_call: NA; clone_size: NA; j_call: TRBJ1-2; v_call: TRBV5-1; cdr3_aa: CASSFEQGGSYGYTF; cdr3_nt: TGCGCCAGCAGCTTCGAACAGGGTGGATCCTATGGCTACACCTTC
d_call: NA; clone_size: NA; j_call: TRBJ1-2; v_call: TRBV19; cdr3_aa: CASSIPGQYGYTF; cdr3_nt: TGTGCCAGTAGTATCCCCGGACAGTATGGCTACACCTTC
d_call: TRBD1; clone_size: NA; j_call: TRBJ1-4; v_call: TRBV28; cdr3_aa: CASSFETGGWATNEKLFF; cdr3_nt: TGTGCCAGCAGTTTTGAAACAGGGGGCTGGGCAACTAATGAAAAACTGTTTTTT
d_call: TRBD1; clone_size: NA; j_call: TRBJ1-5; v_call: TRBV6-1; cdr3_aa: CASRQGVSNQPQHF; cdr3_nt: TGTGCCAGCAGGCAGGGGGTTAGCAATCAGCCCCAGCATTTT
d_call: TRBD2; clone_size: NA; j_call: TRBJ2-3; v_call: TRBV19; cdr3_aa: CASSIGEREIADTQYF; cdr3_nt: TGTGCCAGTAGTATAGGTGAGCGGGAGATCGCAGATACGCAGTATTTT
d_call: TRBD2; clone_size: NA; j_call: TRBJ2-5; v_call: TRBV28; cdr3_aa: CASREGGRGETQYF; cdr3_nt: TGTGCCAGCCGGGAGGGAGGGCGGGGAGAGACCCAGTACTTC
d_call: NA; clone_size: NA; j_call: TRBJ1-1; v_call: TRBV10-3; cdr3_aa: CAISNSGYTEAFF; cdr3_nt: TGTGCCATCAGCAACTCAGGGTACACTGAAGCTTTCTTT
d_call: TRBD2; clone_size: NA; j_call: TRBJ2-5; v_call: TRBV7-2; cdr3_aa: CASSLTPGLGETQYF; cdr3_nt: TGTGCCAGCAGCTTAACACCGGGACTAGGGGAGACCCAGTACTTC
d_call: TRBD2; clone_size: NA; j_call: TRBJ2-5; v_call: TRBV5-6; cdr3_aa: CASSSLAGALQETQYF; cdr3_nt: TGTGCCAGCAGCTCACTAGCGGGAGCACTCCAAGAGACCCAGTACTTC
d_call: NA; clone_size: NA; j_call: TRBJ1-2; v_call: TRBV6-5; cdr3_aa: CASSYNRGNYGYTF; cdr3_nt: TGTGCCAGCAGTTACAATCGGGGGAACTATGGCTACACCTTC
d_call: NA; clone_size: NA; j_call: TRBJ1-2; v_call: TRBV15; cdr3_aa: CATSRVVGVWGYTF; cdr3_nt: TGTGCCACCAGCAGAGTGGTCGGGGTGTGGGGCTACACCTTC
d_call: TRBD1; clone_size: NA; j_call: TRBJ1-3; v_call: TRBV7-8; cdr3_aa: CASSTDRGGGNTIYF; cdr3_nt: TGTGCCAGCAGCACTGACAGGGGGGGAGGAAACACCATATATTTT
d_call: NA; clone_size: NA; j_call: TRBJ2-3; v_call: TRBV19; cdr3_aa: CASSILGTQGTDTQYF; cdr3_nt: TGTGCCAGTAGTATACTCGGAACACAGGGCACAGATACGCAGTATTTT
d_call: TRBD2; clone_size: NA; j_call: TRBJ2-3; v_call: TRBV7-9; cdr3_aa: CASSLTSGRSTDTQYF; cdr3_nt: TGTGCCAGCAGCTTAACTAGCGGGAGAAGCACAGATACGCAGTATTTT